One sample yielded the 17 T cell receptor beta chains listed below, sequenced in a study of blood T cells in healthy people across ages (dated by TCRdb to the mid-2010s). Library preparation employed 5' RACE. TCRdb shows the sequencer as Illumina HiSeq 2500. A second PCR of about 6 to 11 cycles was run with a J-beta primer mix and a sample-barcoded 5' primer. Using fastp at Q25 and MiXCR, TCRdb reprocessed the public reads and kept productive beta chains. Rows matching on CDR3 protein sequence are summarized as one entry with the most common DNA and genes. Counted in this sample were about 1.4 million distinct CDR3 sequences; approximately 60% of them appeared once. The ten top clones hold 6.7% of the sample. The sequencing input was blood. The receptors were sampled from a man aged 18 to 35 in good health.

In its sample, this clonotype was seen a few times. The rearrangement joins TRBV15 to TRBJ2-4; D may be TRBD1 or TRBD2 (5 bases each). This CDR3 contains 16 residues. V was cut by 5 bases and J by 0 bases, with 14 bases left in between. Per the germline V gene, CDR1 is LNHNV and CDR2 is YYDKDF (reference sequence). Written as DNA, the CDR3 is TGTGCCACCAGCCGGGGCGGAAGGTTAGCCAAAAACATTCAGTACTTC. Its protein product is CATSRGGRLAKNIQYF. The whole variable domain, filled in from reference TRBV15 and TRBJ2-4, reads DAMVIQNPRYQVTQFGKPVTLSCSQTLNHNVMYWYQQKSSQAPKLLFHYYDKDFNNEADTPDNFQSRRPNTSFCFLDIRSPGLGDTAMYLCATSRGGRLAKNIQYFGAGTRLSVL.

CDR3 region: CASSLVQGWTYEQYF. In DNA, the CDR3 is TGTGCCAGCAGCTTGGTACAGGGCTGGACCTACGAGCAGTACTTC. The chain combines TRBV5-4 with TRBJ2-7; D perhaps matches TRBD1 (6 bases). Germline V gene lookup returns CDR1 SGHNT and CDR2 YYREEE (reference sequence). The CDR3 has 15 amino acids. With 0 bases removed from V and 2 bases from J, the gap between germline ends came to 12 bases.

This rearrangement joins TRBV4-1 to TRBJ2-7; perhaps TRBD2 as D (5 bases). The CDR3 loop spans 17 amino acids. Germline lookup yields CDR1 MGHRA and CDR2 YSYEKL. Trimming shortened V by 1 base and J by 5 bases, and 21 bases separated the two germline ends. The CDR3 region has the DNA TGCGCCAGCAGCCAAGGGACTCCCAGGCCCCCGACTAACGAGCAGTACTTC. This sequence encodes CASSQGTPRPPTNEQYF.

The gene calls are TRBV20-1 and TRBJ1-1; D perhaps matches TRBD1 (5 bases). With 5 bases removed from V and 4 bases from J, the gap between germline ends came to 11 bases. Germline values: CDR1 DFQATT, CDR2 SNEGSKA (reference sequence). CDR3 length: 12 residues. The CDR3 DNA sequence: TGCAGTGCTGCGGGGGGAACCACTGAAGCTTTCTTT. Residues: CSAAGGTTEAFF.

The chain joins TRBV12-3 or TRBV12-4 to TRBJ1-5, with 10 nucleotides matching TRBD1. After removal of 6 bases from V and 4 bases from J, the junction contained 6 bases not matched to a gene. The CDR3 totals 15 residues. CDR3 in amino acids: CASSWGTGDNQPQHF. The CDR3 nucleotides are TGTGCCAGCAGCTGGGGGACAGGGGATAATCAGCCCCAGCATTTT.

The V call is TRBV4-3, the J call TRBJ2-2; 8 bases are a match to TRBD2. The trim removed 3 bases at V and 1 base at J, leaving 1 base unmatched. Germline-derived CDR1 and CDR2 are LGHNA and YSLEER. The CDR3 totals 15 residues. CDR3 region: CASSHRGGNTGELFF. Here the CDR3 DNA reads TGCGCCAGCAGCCACCGGGGGGGGAACACCGGGGAGCTGTTTTTT.

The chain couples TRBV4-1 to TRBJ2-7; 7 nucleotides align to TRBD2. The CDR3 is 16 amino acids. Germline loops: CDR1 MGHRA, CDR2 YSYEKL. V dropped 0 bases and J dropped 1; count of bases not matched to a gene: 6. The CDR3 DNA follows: TGCGCCAGCAGCCAAGAACCAGCGGGACCTTCCTACGAGCAGTACTTC. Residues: CASSQEPAGPSYEQYF.

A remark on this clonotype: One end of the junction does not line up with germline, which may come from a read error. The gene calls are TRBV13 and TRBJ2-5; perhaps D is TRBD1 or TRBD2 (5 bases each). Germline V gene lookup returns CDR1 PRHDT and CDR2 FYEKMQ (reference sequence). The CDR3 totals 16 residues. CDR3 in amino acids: CTSSLRGDKEKETQYF. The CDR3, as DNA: TGTACCAGCAGCTTAAGGGGAGACAAAGAGAAAGAGACCCAGTACTTC.

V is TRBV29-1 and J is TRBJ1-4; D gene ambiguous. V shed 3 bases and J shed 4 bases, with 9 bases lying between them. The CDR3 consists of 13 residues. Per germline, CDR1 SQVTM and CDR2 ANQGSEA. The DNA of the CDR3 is TGCAGCGTTGAGGAAGGGCTTAATGAAAAACTGTTTTTT. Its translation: CSVEEGLNEKLFF. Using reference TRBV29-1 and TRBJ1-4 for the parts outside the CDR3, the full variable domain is SAVISQKPSRDICQRGTSLTIQCQVDSQVTMMFWYRQQPGQSLTLIATANQGSEATYESGFVIDKFPISRPNLTFSTLTVSNMSPEDSSIYLCSVEEGLNEKLFFGSGTQLSVL.

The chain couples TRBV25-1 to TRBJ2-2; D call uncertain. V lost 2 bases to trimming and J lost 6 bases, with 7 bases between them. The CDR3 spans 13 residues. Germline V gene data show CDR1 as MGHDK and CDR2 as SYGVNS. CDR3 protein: CASSEVVAGELFF. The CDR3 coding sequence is TGTGCCAGCAGTGAAGTAGTCGCCGGGGAGCTGTTTTTT.

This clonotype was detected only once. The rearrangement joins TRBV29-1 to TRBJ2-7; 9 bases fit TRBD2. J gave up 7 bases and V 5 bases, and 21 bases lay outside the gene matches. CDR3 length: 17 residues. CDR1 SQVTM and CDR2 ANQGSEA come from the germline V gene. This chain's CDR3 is CSVLDTLGGREDNEQYF. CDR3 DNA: TGCAGCGTTCTGGACACCCTAGGCGGGAGGGAAGACAATGAGCAGTACTTC.

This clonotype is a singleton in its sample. CDR3 amino acids: CASSEPPGGANRDEQFF. DNA for the CDR3: TGTGCCAGCAGTGAACCCCCAGGGGGCGCAAATAGGGATGAGCAGTTCTTC. J is TRBJ2-1 and V is TRBV25-1; 8 bases line up with TRBD1. The germline V gene encodes CDR1 MGHDK and CDR2 SYGVNS. The CDR3 runs 17 residues. V was pared by 2 bases and J by 8 bases, with 14 bases of the junction left unmatched.

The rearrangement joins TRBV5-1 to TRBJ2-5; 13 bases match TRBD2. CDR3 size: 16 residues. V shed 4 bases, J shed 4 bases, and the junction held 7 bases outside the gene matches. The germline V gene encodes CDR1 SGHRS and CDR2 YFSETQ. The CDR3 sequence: CASSVGTSGMGETQYF. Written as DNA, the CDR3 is TGCGCCAGCAGCGTCGGGACTAGCGGGATGGGAGAGACCCAGTACTTC.

The CDR3 nucleotides read TGTGCCAGCAGCTCCCTCCCGGGACTAGCTGCCACAGATACGCAGTATTTT. Translated: CASSSLPGLAATDTQYF. The chain has TRBV7-8 and TRBJ2-3; TRBD2 agrees at 9 bases. Germline lookup yields CDR1 SGHVS and CDR2 FQNEAQ. V lost 4 bases, J lost 2 bases, and 10 bases stayed unmatched. This CDR3 comprises 17 residues.

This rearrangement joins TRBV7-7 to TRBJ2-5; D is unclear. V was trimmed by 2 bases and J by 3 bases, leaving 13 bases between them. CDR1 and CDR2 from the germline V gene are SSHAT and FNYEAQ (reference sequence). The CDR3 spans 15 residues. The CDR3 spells CASSLRVGGEETQYF. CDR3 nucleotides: TGTGCCAGCAGCTTAAGAGTTGGCGGAGAAGAGACCCAGTACTTC.

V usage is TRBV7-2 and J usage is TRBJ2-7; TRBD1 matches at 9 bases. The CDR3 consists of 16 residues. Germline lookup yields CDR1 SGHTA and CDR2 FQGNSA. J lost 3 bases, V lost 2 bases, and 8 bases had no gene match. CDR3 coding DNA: TGTGCCAGCAGCTTACTACCGGGACAGGGCTACTACGAGCAGTACTTC. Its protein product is CASSLLPGQGYYEQYF.

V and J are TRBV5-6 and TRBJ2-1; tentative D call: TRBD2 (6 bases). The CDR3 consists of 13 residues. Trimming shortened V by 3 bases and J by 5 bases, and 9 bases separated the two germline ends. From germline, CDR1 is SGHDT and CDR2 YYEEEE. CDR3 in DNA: TGTGCCAGCAGCTGGGGGGTCAACAATGAGCAGTTCTTC. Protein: CASSWGVNNEQFF.